These T cell receptor beta chains were read from a single sample in a study of OX40 agonist ivuxolimab in advanced cancers. Assay: immunoSEQ multiplex PCR; the TCRdb copy retains only in-frame clones and omits some. Counted here are roughly 60,000 clones, roughly 81% occurring once; the ten biggest clones make up 3%. The input for sequencing was CD4+ or CD8+ T cells sorted from blood, taken in a trial of the OX40 agonist ivuxolimab. These receptors were collected from an adult with an advanced solid tumor such as melanoma, head and neck, liver or kidney cancer. Each CDR3 is given with its conserved first and last residue. A D gene is named only where the DNA matches it firmly. Clone size, where shown, is once, few, many, or a class for clones that have expanded.

16	TRBJ1-2	.	TRBV28	.	CASSLGGSLSNYGYTF	TGTGCCAGCAGTTTGGGAGGGTCCCTATCAAACTATGGCTACACCTTC
15	TRBJ1-6	.	TRBV16	few	CASSQSLADNSPLHF	TGTGCCAGCAGCCAATCCTTGGCGGATAATTCACCCCTCCACTTT
13	TRBJ2-3	.	TRBV5-8	.	CASSLRRLDTQYF	TGTGCCAGCAGCTTACGTCGGCTAGATACGCAGTATTTT
13	TRBJ1-2	.	TRBV29-1	.	CSVDPNRDHGYTF	TGCAGCGTTGACCCCAATAGGGACCATGGCTACACCTTC
12	TRBJ2-1	.	TRBV7-3	.	CASSLIGDEQFF	TGTGCCAGCAGCTTAATAGGGGATGAGCAGTTCTTC
15	TRBJ2-2	.	TRBV19	once	CASSIGQANTGELFF	TGTGCCAGTAGTATAGGGCAGGCGAACACCGGGGAGCTGTTTTTT
16	TRBJ2-5	TRBD2	TRBV5-4	.	CASSVAGTSGAETQYF	TGTGCCAGCAGCGTTGCCGGGACTAGCGGGGCGGAGACCCAGTACTTC
15	TRBJ1-4	.	TRBV5-6	.	CASSLAGGRREKLFF	TGTGCCAGCAGCTTGGCCGGGGGGCGCAGAGAAAAACTGTTTTTT
15	TRBJ2-7	TRBD1	TRBV28	.	CASRRLGQGSHEQYF	TGTGCCAGCAGACGTCTGGGACAGGGATCCCACGAGCAGTACTTC
13	TRBJ2-1	.	TRBV9	.	CASSMSSYNEQFF	TGTGCCAGCAGCATGAGCTCCTACAATGAGCAGTTCTTC
16	TRBJ2-1	TRBD2	TRBV5-1	.	CASSLSIRTSGNEQFF	TGCGCCAGCAGCTTGTCAATCCGGACTAGCGGCAATGAGCAGTTCTTC
13	TRBJ1-1	.	TRBV5-4	few	CASSQDPWTEAFF	TGTGCCAGCAGCCAGGACCCCTGGACTGAAGCTTTCTTT
14	TRBJ1-2	TRBD1	TRBV7-2	once	CASSLGGQIYGYTF	TGTGCCAGCAGCTTAGGGGGACAGATCTATGGCTACACCTTC
13	TRBJ2-2	.	TRBV15	once	CATSRRLEGELFF	TGTGCCACCAGCAGACGACTGGAGGGGGAGCTGTTTTTT
16	TRBJ2-3	TRBD2	TRBV19	.	CASRLAGGRSTDTQYF	TGTGCCAGTCGACTAGCGGGGGGTCGTAGCACAGATACGCAGTATTTT
18	TRBJ2-3	TRBD2	TRBV7-2	.	CASSSRLAGGRSTDTQYF	TGTGCCAGCAGCTCGCGACTAGCGGGGGGGAGGAGCACAGATACGCAGTATTTT
16	TRBJ2-1	.	TRBV28	once	CASSSISGPSYNEQFF	TGTGCCAGCAGTTCGATAAGCGGGCCCTCCTACAATGAGCAGTTCTTC
14	TRBJ1-4	TRBD1	TRBV6-1	.	CASRRQGGNEKLFF	TGTGCCAGCAGAAGACAGGGGGGTAATGAAAAACTGTTTTTT
12	TRBJ2-7	TRBD2	TRBV10-1	few	CASSDSGGEQYF	TGCGCCAGCAGTGATTCGGGAGGCGAGCAGTACTTC
10	TRBJ2-1	.	TRBV30	.	CAWSSNEQFF	TGTGCCTGGAGTAGCAATGAGCAGTTCTTC
15	TRBJ2-1	.	TRBV5-1	.	CASSLFPAGYNEQFF	TGCGCCAGCAGCTTGTTTCCCGCGGGCTACAATGAGCAGTTCTTC
14	TRBJ2-2	.	TRBV7-3	once	CASSLGAQRRELFF	TGTGCCAGCAGCTTAGGGGCTCAACGCCGGGAGCTGTTTTTT
20	TRBJ2-7	.	TRBV4-1	few	CASSQVLLRGPGGIRREQYF	TGCGCCAGCAGCCAAGTTCTCTTACGAGGTCCGGGGGGCATTCGGCGGGAGCAGTACTTC
14	TRBJ2-7	.	TRBV5-5	.	CASSLGDASYEQYF	TGTGCCAGCAGCTTGGGGGACGCATCCTACGAGCAGTACTTC
15	TRBJ1-1	.	TRBV10-1	.	CASSEIGDGNTEAFF	TGCGCCAGCAGTGAGATCGGGGATGGGAACACTGAAGCTTTCTTT
14	TRBJ1-2	TRBD1	TRBV28	.	CASTLGQGGHGYTF	TGTGCCAGCACCCTCGGACAGGGGGGCCATGGCTACACCTTC
15	TRBJ2-7	TRBD1	TRBV5-4	.	CASSKPGQGTNEQYF	TGTGCCAGCAGCAAACCGGGACAGGGCACCAACGAGCAGTACTTC
16	TRBJ1-5	TRBD1	TRBV5-8	.	CASSRDRLGSNQPQHF	TGTGCCAGCAGCAGGGACAGGCTTGGTAGCAATCAGCCCCAGCATTTT
13	TRBJ1-4	.	TRBV18	.	CASSPSLGEKLFF	TGTGCCAGCTCACCATCATTAGGCGAAAAACTGTTTTTT
14	TRBJ1-2	TRBD1	TRBV7-2	once	CASRLRDRNYGYTF	TGTGCCAGCCGGCTTCGGGACAGGAACTATGGCTACACCTTC
16	TRBJ2-5	TRBD2	TRBV10-3	.	CAISDALAGGEETQYF	TGTGCCATCAGTGATGCCCTAGCGGGAGGGGAAGAGACCCAGTACTTC
15	TRBJ2-3	TRBD1	TRBV4-3	.	CASSQETGSTDTQYF	TGCGCCAGCAGCCAGGAGACAGGGAGCACAGATACGCAGTATTTT
14	TRBJ2-1	TRBD1	TRBV19	.	CASSRTGQGNEQFF	TGTGCCAGTAGTAGAACGGGACAGGGCAATGAGCAGTTCTTC
14	TRBJ1-2	TRBD1	TRBV28	.	CASSGTGTYGGYTF	TGTGCCAGCAGTGGGACAGGGACTTATGGCGGCTACACCTTC
15	TRBJ2-7	TRBD1	TRBV9	once	CASSGSGTGTQEQYF	TGTGCCAGCAGTGGATCCGGGACAGGGACTCAAGAGCAGTACTTC
14	TRBJ2-7	TRBD2	TRBV5-4	.	CASSLGGSPSEQYF	TGTGCCAGCAGCTTGGGCGGGAGCCCTAGCGAGCAGTACTTC
15	TRBJ1-2	.	TRBV4-1	.	CASSQELRGFYGYTF	TGCGCCAGCAGCCAAGAACTAAGGGGCTTCTATGGCTACACCTTC
12	TRBJ2-7	.	TRBV7-3	.	CASSSTSNEQYF	TGTGCCAGCAGCTCGACTAGTAACGAGCAGTACTTC
17	TRBJ1-2	TRBD1	TRBV5-6	.	CASSLVGTGGANYGYTF	TGTGCCAGCAGCTTGGTTGGGACAGGGGGCGCGAACTATGGCTACACCTTC
14	TRBJ2-7	TRBD2	TRBV2	once	CASSVLLAGYEQYF	TGTGCCAGCAGTGTGCTACTAGCGGGCTACGAGCAGTACTTC